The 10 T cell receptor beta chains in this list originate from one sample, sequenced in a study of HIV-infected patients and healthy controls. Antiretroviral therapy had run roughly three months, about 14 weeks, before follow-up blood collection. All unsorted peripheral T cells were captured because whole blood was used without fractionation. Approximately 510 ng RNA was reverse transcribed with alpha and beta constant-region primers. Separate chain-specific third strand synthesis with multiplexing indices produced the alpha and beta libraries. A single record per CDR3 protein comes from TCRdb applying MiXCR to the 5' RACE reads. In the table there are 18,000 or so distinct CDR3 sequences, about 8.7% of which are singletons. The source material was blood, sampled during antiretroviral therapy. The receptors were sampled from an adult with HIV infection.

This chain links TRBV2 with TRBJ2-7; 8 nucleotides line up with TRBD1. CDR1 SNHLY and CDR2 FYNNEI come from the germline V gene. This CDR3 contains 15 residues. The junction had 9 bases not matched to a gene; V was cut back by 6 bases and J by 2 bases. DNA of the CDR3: TGTGCCAGCAGAAAAGGCGGACAGGGCCCCTACGAGCAGTACTTC. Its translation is CASRKGGQGPYEQYF.

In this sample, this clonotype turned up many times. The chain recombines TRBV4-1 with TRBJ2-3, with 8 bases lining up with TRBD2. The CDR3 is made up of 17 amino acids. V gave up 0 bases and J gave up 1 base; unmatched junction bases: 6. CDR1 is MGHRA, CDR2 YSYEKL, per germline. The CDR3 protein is CASSQDTGGDRTDTQYF. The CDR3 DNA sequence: TGCGCCAGCAGCCAAGATACGGGGGGGGATCGCACAGATACGCAGTATTTT.

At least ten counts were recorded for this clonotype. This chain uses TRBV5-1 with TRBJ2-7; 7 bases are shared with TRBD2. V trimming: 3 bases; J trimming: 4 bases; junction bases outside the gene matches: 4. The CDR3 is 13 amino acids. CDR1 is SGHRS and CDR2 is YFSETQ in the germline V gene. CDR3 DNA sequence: TGCGCCAGCAGCTCCAGCGGGAATTACGAGCAGTACTTC. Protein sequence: CASSSSGNYEQYF.

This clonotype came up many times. In DNA, the CDR3 is TGTGCCTGGAGTGTACGGAAGGCGATGAACACTGAAGCTTTCTTT. This translates into CAWSVRKAMNTEAFF. The V gene is TRBV30, the J gene TRBJ1-1; D remains ambiguous. This CDR3 contains 15 residues. Trimming removed 0 bases at V and 0 bases at J, with 11 bases between. Germline assignment: CDR1 GTSNPN and CDR2 SVGIG (reference sequence).

The CDR3 DNA is TGTGCCAGCAGCTGGGATTATCACCCCTACAATGAGCAGTTCTTC. Translation: CASSWDYHPYNEQFF. This rearrangement joins TRBV5-6 to TRBJ2-1; no definite D call. The germline V gene encodes CDR1 SGHDT and CDR2 YYEEEE. Trimming cost V 3 bases and J 2 bases, with 12 bases left between them. CDR3 length: 15 residues. Using reference TRBV5-6 and TRBJ2-1 for the parts outside the CDR3, the full variable domain is DAGVTQSPTHLIKTRGQQVTLRCSPKSGHDTVSWYQQALGQGPQFIFQYYEEEERQRGNFPDRFSGHQFPNYSSELNVNALLLGDSALYLCASSWDYHPYNEQFFGPGTRLTVL.

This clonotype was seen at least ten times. The CDR3 DNA reads as TGCGCCAGCAGCCAAGATAGACGGGACAGGGCCACCTACGAGCAGTACTTC. Amino acids: CASSQDRRDRATYEQYF. The chain has TRBV4-1 and TRBJ2-7; 9 nucleotides align to TRBD1. J was trimmed by 2 bases and V by 0 bases; bases with no gene match: 8. CDR3 length equals 17 residues. CDR1 MGHRA and CDR2 YSYEKL come from the germline V gene.

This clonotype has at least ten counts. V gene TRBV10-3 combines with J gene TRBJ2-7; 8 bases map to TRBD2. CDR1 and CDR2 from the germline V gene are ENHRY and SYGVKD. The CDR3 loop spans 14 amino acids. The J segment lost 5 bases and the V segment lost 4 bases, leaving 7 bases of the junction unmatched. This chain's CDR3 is CAISVPGREDEQYF. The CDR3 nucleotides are TGTGCCATCAGTGTTCCCGGGAGGGAGGACGAGCAGTACTTC.

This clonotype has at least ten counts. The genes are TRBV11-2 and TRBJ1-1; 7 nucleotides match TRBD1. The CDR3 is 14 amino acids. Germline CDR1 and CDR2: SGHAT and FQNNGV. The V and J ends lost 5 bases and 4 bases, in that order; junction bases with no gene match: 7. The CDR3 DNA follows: TGTGCCAGCAGCCCACATGACAGGGTCACTGAAGCTTTCTTT. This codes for CASSPHDRVTEAFF.

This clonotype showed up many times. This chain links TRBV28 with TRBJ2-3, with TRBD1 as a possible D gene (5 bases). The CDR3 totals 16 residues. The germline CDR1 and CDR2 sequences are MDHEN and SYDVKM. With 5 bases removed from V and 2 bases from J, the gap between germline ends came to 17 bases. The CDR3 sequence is CASSRFPDSPTDTQYF. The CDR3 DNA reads TGTGCCAGCAGTAGATTCCCCGACAGTCCCACAGATACGCAGTATTTT.

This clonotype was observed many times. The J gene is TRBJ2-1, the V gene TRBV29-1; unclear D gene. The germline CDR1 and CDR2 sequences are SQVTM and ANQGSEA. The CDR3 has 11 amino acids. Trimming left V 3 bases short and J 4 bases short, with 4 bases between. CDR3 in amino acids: CSVDRYNEQFF. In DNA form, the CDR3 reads TGCAGCGTTGACAGGTACAATGAGCAGTTCTTC.